Shown below are 10 T cell receptor beta chains from a single sample sequenced in a study of blood T cell repertoires in COVID-19. The method was immunoSEQ multiplex PCR; TCRdb's version includes in-frame clones alone and lacks a portion of them. The sample contains hundreds of thousands of clones, roughly 88% of which appear only once. The sample comprised peripheral blood. The receptor source for this set is a woman aged 25 to 45 with COVID-19, enrolled during active disease.

The V call is TRBV5-5, the J call TRBJ2-7; a possible D gene is TRBD1 (5 bases). The germline gives CDR1 SGHKS, CDR2 YYEKEE (reference sequence). The ends were cut back, 0 bases at V and 2 bases at J, with 9 bases in the middle. CDR3 length: 14 amino acids. The CDR3 nucleotides read TGTGCCAGCAGCTTGGAGGGGCGAACCTACGAGCAGTACGTC. It yields the protein CASSLEGRTYEQYV.

The chain combines TRBV2 with TRBJ1-5; 9 bases are shared with TRBD1. Germline values: CDR1 SNHLY, CDR2 FYNNEI. The CDR3 extends over 12 amino acids. V gave up 5 bases and J gave up 15 bases; unmatched junction bases: 8. The CDR3 here is CASSRDRDKRHF. Here the CDR3 DNA reads TGTGCCAGCAGTCGGGACAGGGACAAAAGGCATTTT.

The rearrangement joins TRBV11-3 to TRBJ2-1, with D possibly being TRBD2 (7 bases). The CDR3 runs to 18 residues. The germline V gene encodes CDR1 SGHNT and CDR2 YENEEA. The V end was cut by 5 bases, the J end by 0 bases, with 20 bases between. The CDR3 region has the DNA TGTGCCAGCAGCACTAAAACAACAAGGGGGGGCTCCTACAATGAGCAGTTCTTC. Encoded protein: CASSTKTTRGGSYNEQFF. The full variable domain, in which reference TRBV11-3 and TRBJ2-1 provide the parts outside the CDR3, is EAGVVQSPRYKIIEKKQPVAFWCNPISGHNTLYWYLQNLGQGPELLIRYENEEAVDDSQLPKDRFSAERLKGVDSTLKIQPAELGDSAVYLCASSTKTTRGGSYNEQFFGPGTRLTVL.

This clone has just a few counts. The CDR3 reads CASSPRDRDGYTF. Here the CDR3 DNA reads TGTGCCAGCTCACCACGGGACAGGGATGGCTACACCTTC. The V and J genes are TRBV18 and TRBJ1-2; 9 positions match TRBD1. The CDR3 runs 13 residues. V shed 1 base, J shed 6 bases, and the junction held 0 bases outside the gene matches. Germline V gene lookup returns CDR1 KGHSH and CDR2 LQKENI.

The V and J genes are TRBV28 and TRBJ2-5; D possibly corresponds to TRBD2 (7 bases). From germline, CDR1 is MDHEN and CDR2 SYDVKM. This CDR3 comprises 16 residues. V gave up 4 bases and J gave up 5 bases, with 20 bases separating them. The CDR3 region has the DNA TGTGCCAGCAGTTCCTTCCTGGGGGGGGCTCGGGAGACCCAGTACTTC. Its protein product is CASSSFLGGARETQYF. The complete variable domain, with remaining parts taken from reference TRBV28 and TRBJ2-5, reads DVKVTQSSRYLVKRTGEKVFLECVQDMDHENMFWYRQDPGLGLRLIYFSYDVKMKEKGDIPEGYSVSREKKERFSLILESASTNQTSMYLCASSSFLGGARETQYFGPGTRLLVL.

The chain links TRBV20-1 to TRBJ2-3, with D maybe TRBD2 (6 bases). The CDR3 consists of 11 residues. The V end was cut by 6 bases, the J end by 6 bases, with 10 bases between. The V gene's germline CDR1 is DFQATT and CDR2 SNEGSKA (reference sequence). CDR3 protein: CSAPLADTQYF. The CDR3 nucleotides read TGCAGTGCGCCCCTAGCGGATACGCAGTATTTT.

The J gene is TRBJ2-3, the V gene TRBV11-1; 11 nucleotides agree with TRBD2. Losses at the gene ends were 6 bases for V and 0 bases for J; bases not matched to a gene: 5. The length of the CDR3 is 16 residues. Germline CDR1 SGHAT, CDR2 FQDESV (reference sequence). This chain's CDR3 is CASRKLAGVSTDTQYF. DNA for the CDR3: TGTGCCAGCAGAAAACTAGCGGGGGTGAGCACAGATACGCAGTATTTT.

The count of this clone is one. The rearrangement joins TRBV27 to TRBJ2-7; weak D call: TRBD2 (6 bases). Trimming cost V 6 bases and J 2 bases, with 20 bases left between them. Germline CDR1 reads MNHEY; CDR2 reads SMNVEV (reference sequence). This CDR3 has 16 residues. The CDR3 is CASSRKVTRPTYEQYF. The CDR3 region has the DNA TGTGCCAGCAGCCGCAAGGTGACTAGGCCTACCTACGAGCAGTACTTC.

The chain couples TRBV4-3 to TRBJ1-4; tentatively, D is TRBD1 (6 bases). In germline, CDR1 is LGHNA, CDR2 YSLEER. The CDR3 contains 15 residues. V shed 4 bases and J shed 4 bases, with 13 bases lying between them. DNA for the CDR3: TGCGCCAGCAGCCTTATGTTCAGGGGTAATGAAAAACTGTTTTTT. Translation gives CASSLMFRGNEKLFF.

The chain combines TRBV2 with TRBJ2-6, with 7 nucleotides matching TRBD1. The CDR3 has 15 amino acids. The germline CDR1 and CDR2 sequences are SNHLY and FYNNEI. Germline trimming cut 5 bases from V and 0 bases from J; bases unmatched to any gene: 1. CDR3 sequence: CASSRGRSGANVLTF. The CDR3 DNA sequence: TGTGCCAGCAGTAGGGGGCGCTCTGGGGCCAACGTCCTGACTTTC.